This T cell receptor (beta chain) was identified during a study of CD8+CD57+ T cells in acquired aplastic anemia. By flow cytometry, patients selected for sequencing had shown an expansion of CD8+CD57+ cells. Severe acquired aplastic anemia affected all patients. Looked up from germline, CDR1 is SGHTA and CDR2 is FQGNSA. The CDR3 is 16 residues long. V gave up 5 bases and J gave up 2 bases; unmatched junction bases: 7. According to the study, genomic DNA was the template for TCR beta VDJ and CDR3 profiling. In TCRdb, the reads were re-called with MiXCR into one record per CDR3 protein. The data show roughly 280,000 distinct CDR3 sequences, about 50% seen once. This clonotype was seen at least ten times. Its antigen remains unknown. Study results and limitations: For CD8+ Simpson's diversity, patients and controls showed no significant difference. There were 25 to 35 CD8+ CDR3 sequences that occurred in both patients and controls.

The sample comprised sorted CD4+, CD8+, or CD8+CD57+ T cells (not recorded which) from PBMCs. This TCR was sampled from a human donor with aplastic anemia. The V and J genes are TRBV7-2 and TRBJ2-7, with 12 bases aligning to TRBD2. The CDR3 loop reads CASSRQWTSGAYEQYF. The CDR3 DNA sequence: TGTGCCAGCAGCCGACAGTGGACTAGCGGGGCCTACGAGCAGTACTTC.